Below, one T cell receptor beta chain is given with its context. Antigen unknown. Sequencing was performed with immunoSEQ multiplex PCR; in TCRdb, only in-frame clones are kept and a portion is missing. The data hold 30,000 or so clones, with 85% to 95% observed a single time. This sample is drawn from a study of OX40 agonist ivuxolimab in advanced cancers. Study-wide results and limits: Antigen specificity was not determined for the expanded peripheral T cells.

The sequences come from CD4+ or CD8+ T cells sorted from blood, collected in a trial of the OX40 agonist ivuxolimab. The clonotype was recovered from an adult with an advanced solid tumor such as melanoma, head and neck, liver or kidney cancer.

The CDR3 nucleotides read TGCGCCAGCAGCCCCGGGACAGCTGACTACGAGCAGTACTTC. Protein: CASSPGTADYEQYF. The V gene is TRBV4-1, the J gene TRBJ2-7, with TRBD1 identical over 7 bases. J gave up 3 bases and V 4 bases, and 6 bases lay outside the gene matches. Germline V CDR1 and CDR2: MGHRA, YSYEKL. The CDR3 extends over 14 amino acids.